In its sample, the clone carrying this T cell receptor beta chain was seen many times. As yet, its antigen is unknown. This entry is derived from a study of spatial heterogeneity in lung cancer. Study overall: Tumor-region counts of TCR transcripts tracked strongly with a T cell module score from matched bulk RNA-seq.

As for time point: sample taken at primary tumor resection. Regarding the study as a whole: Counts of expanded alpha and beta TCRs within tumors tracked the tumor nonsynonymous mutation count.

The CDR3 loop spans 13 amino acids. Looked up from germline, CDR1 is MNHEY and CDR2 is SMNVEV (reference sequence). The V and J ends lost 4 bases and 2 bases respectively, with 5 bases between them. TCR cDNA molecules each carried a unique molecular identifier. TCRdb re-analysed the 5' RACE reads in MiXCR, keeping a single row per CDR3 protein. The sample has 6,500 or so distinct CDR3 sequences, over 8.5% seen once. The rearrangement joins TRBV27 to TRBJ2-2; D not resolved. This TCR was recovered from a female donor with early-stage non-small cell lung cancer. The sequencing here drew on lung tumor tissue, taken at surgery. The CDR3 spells CASSSVNTGELFF. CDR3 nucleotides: TGTGCCAGCAGTTCGGTAAACACCGGGGAGCTGTTTTTT.